This T cell receptor (beta chain) is drawn from a study of cytotoxic CD8 clonotypes in ibrutinib-treated CLL. Study overall: Investigators reported 24 partial and 2 complete responses; after median about 70 months, roughly 15 patients remained remitted and 12 progressed.

Genomic DNA (about 2.2 micrograms) was obtained from cryopreserved PBMCs for construction of TCR beta libraries. Investigators sought sequencing depths of between 1 in 200,000 and 1 in 1 million T cells. TCRdb's table, derived via immunoSEQ multiplex PCR, lists solely in-frame clones and lacks some. The sample comprises about 140,000 clones, roughly 80% of which are singletons, and around 30% rests with the top ten. V was trimmed by 1 base and J by 2 bases, leaving 10 bases between them. CDR3 size: 15 residues. CDR1 and CDR2 (germline): SEHNR, FQNEAQ (reference sequence). Sequencing was performed on PBMCs, taken after 12 months of ibrutinib treatment. The chain couples TRBV7-9 to TRBJ2-3; no reliable D call. This receptor was taken from a human donor with chronic lymphocytic leukemia. DNA for the CDR3: TGTGCCAGCAGCTTAGGAGTTAGCCACACAGATACGCAGTATTTT. Amino acids: CASSLGVSHTDTQYF.